Below are 31 T cell receptor beta chains sequenced from a single sample in a study of blood T cell repertoires in COVID-19. TCRdb's copy holds only in-frame clones and misses some; the assay was immunoSEQ multiplex PCR. The repertoire has approximately 150,000 clones, about 81% of them found once; the top ten carry roughly 19%. Sequencing used peripheral blood. These receptors all stem from a woman older than 75 with acute or convalescent COVID-19.

This chain uses TRBV28 with TRBJ2-1, with 7 positions matching TRBD1. With V trimmed by 4 bases and J by 5 bases, 5 bases remained unmatched. Per germline, CDR1 MDHEN and CDR2 SYDVKM. This CDR3 region has 14 residues. CDR3 sequence: CASSYLGQNNEQFF. CDR3 nucleotides: TGTGCCAGCAGTTACCTGGGACAGAACAATGAGCAGTTCTTC.

The genes are TRBV5-1 and TRBJ1-4; D gene uncertain. Germline V gives CDR1 SGHRS, CDR2 YFSETQ. This CDR3 region has 14 residues. V was clipped by 4 bases and J by 6 bases, with 13 bases between them. The CDR3 sequence is CASSSGNRDEKLFF. The CDR3 DNA reads as TGCGCCAGCAGCAGCGGTAATAGGGATGAAAAACTGTTTTTT.

J is TRBJ1-1 and V is TRBV21-1; the tabulated D call, TRBD1, remains unverified against the DNA. TRBV21-1 is labeled a pseudogene. This CDR3 contains 17 residues. The CDR3 spells CASSARGQGFRYTEAFF. The CDR3 region has the DNA TGTGCCAGCAGCGCCCGGGGACAGGGCTTCAGGTACACTGAAGCTTTCTTT.

This sequence joins TRBV7-8 and TRBJ1-3; D perhaps matches TRBD1 (6 bases). Looked up from germline, CDR1 is SGHVS and CDR2 is FQNEAQ. CDR3 length equals 12 residues. V lost 10 bases and J lost 0, with 7 bases in between. CDR3 sequence reads: CATGASGNTIYF. CDR3 coding DNA: TGTGCCACAGGGGCCTCTGGAAACACCATATATTTT.

The chain joins TRBV5-1 to TRBJ1-2, with D possibly TRBD1 on 5 matching bases. Germline V CDR1 and CDR2: SGHRS, YFSETQ. V was trimmed by 4 bases and J by 8 bases, leaving 21 bases between them. The CDR3 contains 15 residues. CDR3 loop: CASSPTQAVGTGYTF. The DNA of the CDR3 is TGCGCCAGCAGCCCGACACAGGCCGTCGGAACGGGCTACACCTTC.

The chain combines TRBV7-9 with TRBJ2-7; tentative D call: TRBD2 (5 bases). Germline V gene data show CDR1 as SEHNR and CDR2 as FQNEAQ (reference sequence). V was pared by 2 bases and J by 2 bases, with 13 bases between. CDR3 size: 15 residues. The CDR3 nucleotides read TGTGCCAGCAGCTTATATCGCGGGTCCACCTACGAGCAGTACTTC. Its protein product is CASSLYRGSTYEQYF.

V gene TRBV19 combines with J gene TRBJ2-5; 7 bases map to TRBD1. Germline CDR1 is LNHDA and CDR2 is SQIVND (reference sequence). CDR3 length equals 15 residues. The ends lost 9 bases at V and 4 bases at J; junction bases unmatched: 14. Here the CDR3 DNA reads TGTGCCAGCCGTCCGAGGGCAGGGGGACGAGAGACCCAGTACTTC. Translation gives CASRPRAGGRETQYF.

The chain recombines TRBV7-2 with TRBJ1-1; 7 bases are a match to TRBD1. The length of the CDR3 is 13 residues. Germline V lookup: CDR1 SGHTA, CDR2 FQGNSA. The ends lost 5 bases at V and 4 bases at J; junction bases unmatched: 4. The DNA for the CDR3 is TGTGCCAGCAGCCCAGACAGGGTCACTGAAGCTTTCTTT. Residues: CASSPDRVTEAFF.

The sample holds a few counts of this clone. The chain has TRBV9 and TRBJ2-5, with D possibly TRBD2 on 6 matching bases. The CDR3 totals 15 residues. Trimming cost V 2 bases and J 2 bases, with 13 bases left between them. Germline CDR1 is SGDLS and CDR2 is YYNGEE. As DNA, the CDR3 is TGTGCCAGCAGCGTCTCCGGGACTTGGCAAGAGACCCAGTACTTC. Its protein product is CASSVSGTWQETQYF.

This chain joins TRBV2 and TRBJ1-1; possible D gene TRBD1, 6 bases. V lost 7 bases and J 1 base, leaving 10 bases between the germline ends. Germline loops: CDR1 SNHLY, CDR2 FYNNEI. CDR3 length: 13 residues. In nucleotides, the CDR3 is TGTGCCAGCACGAAACAGGGGAACACTGAAGCTTTCTTT. It encodes CASTKQGNTEAFF.

This clone was counted a single time. J is TRBJ1-2 and V is TRBV6-4; D is perhaps TRBD1 (6 bases). Germline CDR1 and CDR2: MRHNA and SNTAGT. This CDR3 has 12 amino acids. Trimming cost V 10 bases and J 6 bases, with 15 bases left between them. For the CDR3, the DNA is TGTGCCATCAAAACAGGGTTTCATGGCTACACCTTC. It yields the protein CAIKTGFHGYTF.

The chain couples TRBV13 to TRBJ2-7; tentatively, D is TRBD2 (7 bases). V gave up 4 bases and J gave up 1 base, with 14 bases separating them. The germline CDR1 and CDR2 sequences are PRHDT and FYEKMQ (reference sequence). CDR3 length equals 15 residues. The DNA for the CDR3 is TGTGCCAGCAGCTCGAGGGGGAGGGGGTCCTACGAGCAGTACTTC. As protein: CASSSRGRGSYEQYF.

This clone occurred many times. The chain combines TRBV29-1 with TRBJ2-5; 13 bases line up with TRBD2. The V segment lost 6 bases and the J segment 9 bases; nucleotides outside the gene matches: 4. Germline CDR1 and CDR2: SQVTM and ANQGSEA. The CDR3 sequence is 12 residues long. This chain's CDR3 is CSVGLAGESQYF. The CDR3 DNA reads TGCAGCGTCGGACTAGCGGGAGAATCCCAGTACTTC.

V gene TRBV11-3 combines with J gene TRBJ2-1; TRBD1 is a possible D gene (6 bases). Germline loops: CDR1 SGHNT, CDR2 YENEEA. This CDR3 contains 14 residues. The V end lost 0 bases, the J end lost 14 bases, and 17 bases lay between the germline ends. The CDR3 DNA reads TGTGCCAGCAGCTTAGATGGGCCGGGACATCGGAAGTTCTTC. Translated, it gives CASSLDGPGHRKFF.

The rearrangement joins TRBV28 to TRBJ2-1; TRBD1 matches at 8 bases. The CDR3 contains 14 residues. Trimming cost V 6 bases and J 6 bases; bases outside gene matches: 7. Germline V lookup: CDR1 MDHEN, CDR2 SYDVKM. In DNA form, the CDR3 reads TGTGCCAGCAGCACGGACAGGGTACGCAATGAGCAGTTCTTC. Translating it yields CASSTDRVRNEQFF.

The chain links TRBV6-5 to TRBJ2-7; 9 bases agree with TRBD1. Germline loops: CDR1 MNHEY, CDR2 SVGAGI. The CDR3 runs to 14 residues. The V and J ends lost 6 bases and 6 bases, in that order; junction bases with no gene match: 9. CDR3 coding DNA: TGTGCCAGCAGCAGGGGGACAGGGTTCGGCGAGCAGTACTTC. Encoded protein: CASSRGTGFGEQYF.

The chain links TRBV29-1 to TRBJ2-3; possibly TRBD1 for D (5 bases). Trimming shortened V by 7 bases and J by 2 bases, and 22 bases separated the two germline ends. This CDR3 region has 16 residues. Per germline, CDR1 SQVTM and CDR2 ANQGSEA. The CDR3 coding sequence is TGCAGCGCCCGACAAACGGTGGCAGGGTTCACAGATACGCAGTATTTT. Translation gives CSARQTVAGFTDTQYF.

This chain links TRBV7-9 with TRBJ2-7, with 7 bases matching TRBD2. CDR1 is SEHNR and CDR2 is FQNEAQ in the germline V gene (reference sequence). This CDR3 spans 13 amino acids. Trimming removed 4 bases from V and 2 bases from J; junction bases left unmatched: 2. DNA of the CDR3: TGTGCCAGCAGCTATGGACTAGCCTACGAGCAGTACTTC. It yields the protein CASSYGLAYEQYF. Full variable domain (rest looked up from reference TRBV7-9 and TRBJ2-7): DTGVSQNPRHKITKRGQNVTFRCDPISEHNRLYWYRQTLGQGPEFLTYFQNEAQLEKSRLLSDRFSAERPKGSFSTLEIQRTEQGDSAMYLCASSYGLAYEQYFGPGTRLTVT.

This clone has a single count. This sequence joins TRBV11-2 and TRBJ2-7, with D uncertain. Germline V gene sequence: CDR1 SGHAT, CDR2 FQNNGV. Trimming removed 1 base at V and 1 base at J, with 2 bases between. CDR3 size: 12 residues. The DNA of the CDR3 is TGTGCCAGCAGCTTAGTATCCTACGAGCAGTACTTC. This gives the protein CASSLVSYEQYF.

V and J are TRBV4-1 and TRBJ1-5; the D gene is possibly TRBD1 (5 bases). Germline CDR1 reads MGHRA; CDR2 reads YSYEKL. This CDR3 spans 16 amino acids. Deletions cut 0 bases from V and 0 bases from J, with 9 bases between. CDR3 nucleotide sequence: TGCGCCAGCAGCCAAGACAGGGATTATAGCAATCAGCCCCAGCATTTT. This codes for CASSQDRDYSNQPQHF.

V and J are TRBV10-3 and TRBJ2-5; the match to TRBD2 covers 7 bases. Germline V gives CDR1 ENHRY, CDR2 SYGVKD. The CDR3 has 15 amino acids. J was trimmed by 2 bases and V by 3 bases; bases with no gene match: 6. In DNA form, the CDR3 reads TGTGCCATCAGTGATCTCCGGGGGGTACAAGAGACCCAGTACTTC. Protein product: CAISDLRGVQETQYF.

The rearrangement links TRBV2 to TRBJ2-2, with D maybe TRBD2 (5 bases). With 7 bases removed from V and 0 bases from J, the gap between germline ends came to 9 bases. This CDR3 spans 14 amino acids. Per the germline V gene, CDR1 is SNHLY and CDR2 is FYNNEI. CDR3 sequence (DNA): TGTGCCAGCATCCTCGGGGCGAACACCGGGGAGCTGTTTTTT. Protein product: CASILGANTGELFF.

The rearrangement links TRBV2 to TRBJ2-3; 9 bases agree with TRBD2. Germline lookup yields CDR1 SNHLY and CDR2 FYNNEI. This CDR3 region has 17 residues. V lost 5 bases, J lost 0 bases, and 9 bases stayed unmatched. In DNA, the CDR3 is TGTGCCAGCAGTATCATTACTAGCGGGTACAGCACAGATACGCAGTATTTT. Translation gives CASSIITSGYSTDTQYF.

V usage is TRBV3-1 (or the pseudogene TRBV3-2) and J usage is TRBJ1-1; TRBD1 aligns across 7 bases. V was clipped by 4 bases and J by 0 bases; unmatched bases: 5. The CDR3 sequence is 15 residues long. Germline V gene data show CDR1 as LGHDT and CDR2 as YNNKEL (reference sequence). The chain's CDR3 is CASSRLGQLNTEAFF. The CDR3 coding sequence is TGTGCCAGCAGCCGCCTGGGACAGTTGAACACTGAAGCTTTCTTT.

V usage is TRBV6-4 and J usage is TRBJ1-6; D is unresolved. In germline, CDR1 is MRHNA, CDR2 SNTAGT. The CDR3 has 13 residues. The germline V and J ends were trimmed by 10 bases and 8 bases, with 15 bases remaining between them. The CDR3 DNA follows: TGTGCCATGATGCACTTTATCGATTCACCCCTCCACTTT. This translates into CAMMHFIDSPLHF.

The chain combines TRBV28 with TRBJ1-6, with a tentative D call TRBD1 (6 bases). CDR3 length: 13 amino acids. CDR1 is MDHEN, CDR2 SYDVKM, per germline. Trimming pared 8 bases from V and 6 bases from J, leaving 11 bases between. CDR3 sequence reads: CASRTDLNSPLHF. In DNA form, the CDR3 reads TGTGCCAGCCGGACAGATCTTAATTCACCCCTCCACTTT.

This chain uses TRBV30 with TRBJ1-1; no clear D. Trimming took 0 bases from V and 4 from J, leaving 21 bases between them. Germline-derived CDR1 and CDR2 are GTSNPN and SVGIG (reference sequence). The CDR3 length is 17 residues. The CDR3 DNA reads TGTGCCTGGAGTGTACCGAGGTTAAAAGCGGGCGGCACTGAAGCTTTCTTT. This sequence encodes CAWSVPRLKAGGTEAFF. Supplemented by reference TRBV30 and TRBJ1-1, the full variable domain reads SQTIHQWPATLVQPVGSPLSLECTVEGTSNPNLYWYRQAAGRGLQLLFYSVGIGQISSEVPQNLSASRPQDRQFILSSKKLLLSDSGFYLCAWSVPRLKAGGTEAFFGQGTRLTVV.

CDR3 sequence reads: CASSLPGGKLFF. The CDR3, as DNA: TGTGCCAGCAGTTTACCTGGGGGGAAACTGTTTTTT. This rearrangement joins TRBV12-3 or TRBV12-4 to TRBJ1-4, with a weak D call TRBD1 (5 bases). This CDR3 spans 12 amino acids. Deletions cut 2 bases from V and 11 bases from J, with 9 bases between.

The CDR3: CASTPGLAVSYEQYF. The CDR3 coding sequence is TGTGCCAGCACCCCGGGACTAGCGGTATCCTACGAGCAGTACTTC. V usage is TRBV7-2 and J usage is TRBJ2-7, with TRBD2 identical over 11 bases. The CDR3 is made up of 15 amino acids. Looked up from germline, CDR1 is SGHTA and CDR2 is FQGNSA. J lost 1 base, V lost 7 bases, and 6 bases had no gene match.

This chain joins TRBV3-1 (or the pseudogene TRBV3-2) and TRBJ1-1, with D possibly TRBD1 on 5 matching bases. The CDR3 has 15 amino acids. The V and J ends lost 1 base and 6 bases respectively, with 15 bases between them. The germline V gene encodes CDR1 LGHDT and CDR2 YNNKEL (reference sequence). The CDR3 is CASSQAPGVLSEAFF. The CDR3 bases are TGTGCCAGCAGCCAAGCTCCGGGGGTACTCTCTGAAGCTTTCTTT.

V and J are TRBV28 and TRBJ2-7, with D maybe TRBD1 (5 bases). CDR3 length: 16 amino acids. V was trimmed by 5 bases and J by 2 bases, leaving 19 bases between them. CDR1 and CDR2 (germline): MDHEN, SYDVKM. CDR3 coding DNA: TGTGCCAGCAGTCCTAGACAGATCCGGGCCCCCTACGAGCAGTACTTC. It encodes CASSPRQIRAPYEQYF. The full variable domain, its missing parts supplied by reference TRBV28 and TRBJ2-7, is DVKVTQSSRYLVKRTGEKVFLECVQDMDHENMFWYRQDPGLGLRLIYFSYDVKMKEKGDIPEGYSVSREKKERFSLILESASTNQTSMYLCASSPRQIRAPYEQYFGPGTRLTVT.